These 4 T cell receptor beta chains were all obtained from the same sample, sequenced in a study of a mutant IDH1 vaccine in newly diagnosed glioma. TCRdb's copy holds only in-frame clones and misses some; the assay was immunoSEQ multiplex PCR. The sample contains fewer than 45,000 clones, around four fifths of which appear only once. For these TCRs, the target antigens are not known. Specified time point: week 23, last vaccination. A 20-mer mutant IDH1 peptide at 300 ug was injected subcutaneously with topical imiquimod. Sequenced material: PBMCs, taken from a glioma patient whose treatment included an IDH1 peptide vaccine. These TCRs come from a man over 45 with glioma.

The chain carries TRBV10-3 and TRBJ1-3; D call uncertain. CDR3 length: 14 amino acids. Germline CDR1 reads ENHRY; CDR2 reads SYGVKD. The germline V and J ends were trimmed by 1 base and 0 bases, with 4 bases remaining between them. In nucleotides, the CDR3 is TGTGCCATCAGTGAGTGGGGCTCTGGAAACACCATATATTTT. Translating gives CAISEWGSGNTIYF.

The rearrangement uses TRBV4-2 and TRBJ2-1; D not resolved. The CDR3 covers 15 residues. V dropped 0 bases and J dropped 7 bases, with 13 bases sitting between them. The V gene's germline CDR1 is LGHNA and CDR2 YNFKEQ. The CDR3 nucleotides are TGTGCCAGCAGCCAAGATCACGGCTTACCGAATGAGCAGTTCTTC. It codes for CASSQDHGLPNEQFF.

The V gene is TRBV29-1, the J gene TRBJ2-1; TRBD2 is a possible D gene (5 bases). Per the germline V gene, CDR1 is SQVTM and CDR2 is ANQGSEA. This CDR3 region has 14 residues. With 6 bases removed from V and 0 bases from J, the gap between germline ends came to 12 bases. CDR3: CSVTRGSSYNEQFF. CDR3 in DNA: TGCAGCGTAACCCGGGGAAGCTCCTACAATGAGCAGTTCTTC.

The CDR3: CASSLVGIGNTIYF. The CDR3 region has the DNA TGCGCCAGCAGCTTGGTAGGGATAGGAAACACCATATATTTT. The chain couples TRBV5-1 to TRBJ1-3; D unresolved. The germline gives CDR1 SGHRS, CDR2 YFSETQ. V was trimmed by 0 bases and J by 4 bases, leaving 8 bases between them. This CDR3 comprises 14 residues.